What follows are 20 T cell receptor beta chains derived from one specimen sequenced in a study of T cell responses to AZD1222 COVID-19 vaccine. Profiling relied on immunoSEQ multiplex PCR, and the TCRdb table lists in-frame clones only, not all of them. This sample has about 150,000 clones; 80% to 90% occur once, and the top ten carry around 5%. The specimen was peripheral blood, collected on day 0 of AZD1222 vaccination. These receptors all stem from an adult in good health.

J is TRBJ2-4 and V is TRBV28; D remains ambiguous. The CDR3 length is 14 residues. The V gene's germline CDR1 is MDHEN and CDR2 SYDVKM. Trimming cost V 8 bases and J 1 base, with 12 bases left between them. The CDR3 loop reads CASGQHRAKNIQYF. DNA of the CDR3: TGTGCCAGCGGCCAACATCGGGCCAAAAACATTCAGTACTTC.

The chain has TRBV2 and TRBJ1-3, with TRBD1 matching 8 bases. This CDR3 has 14 residues. CDR1 and CDR2 from the germline V gene are SNHLY and FYNNEI. V dropped 6 bases and J dropped 2; count of bases not matched to a gene: 3. The CDR3 loop reads CASSGQGTGNTIYF. CDR3 coding DNA: TGTGCCAGCAGCGGACAGGGTACTGGAAACACCATATATTTT.

This clone was picked up a small number of times. The J gene is TRBJ2-5, the V gene TRBV5-6, with D unresolved. The CDR3 has 11 amino acids. The V end lost 1 base, the J end lost 5 bases, and 3 bases lay between the germline ends. Germline assignment: CDR1 SGHDT and CDR2 YYEEEE. In DNA, the CDR3 is TGTGCCAGCAGCTTGCGTGAGACCCAGTACTTC. Translated: CASSLRETQYF.

This clone was observed once. The V and J genes are TRBV4-1 and TRBJ2-3, with TRBD2 identical over 14 bases. Germline loops: CDR1 MGHRA, CDR2 YSYEKL. The J segment lost 4 bases and the V segment lost 6 bases, leaving 6 bases of the junction unmatched. CDR3 length equals 16 residues. The CDR3 DNA is TGCGCCAGCAGTCTAAGACTAGCGGGAGGGCCAGATACGCAGTATTTT. Translating it yields CASSLRLAGGPDTQYF.

The chain couples TRBV19 to TRBJ1-1; weak D call: TRBD1 (6 bases). Germline values: CDR1 LNHDA, CDR2 SQIVND (reference sequence). This CDR3 has 16 residues. The V gene lost 7 bases and the J gene lost 1 base, with 19 bases spanning the gap. CDR3 coding DNA: TGTGCCAGTACCCGAGGTGTCTACAGGGAGAACACTGAAGCTTTCTTT. Translation gives CASTRGVYRENTEAFF.

V usage is TRBV4-3 and J usage is TRBJ1-6; unclear D gene. V lost 0 bases and J lost 4, with 1 base in between. CDR3 length equals 13 residues. Germline V lookup: CDR1 LGHNA, CDR2 YSLEER. Here the CDR3 DNA reads TGCGCCAGCAGCCAAGAGTATAATTCACCCCTCCACTTT. Translating gives CASSQEYNSPLHF.

This clone was detected a few times. This chain connects TRBV27 to TRBJ2-7; 10 bases map to TRBD1. J lost 3 bases, V lost 5 bases, and 7 bases had no gene match. The CDR3 is 15 residues long. Germline-derived CDR1 and CDR2 are MNHEY and SMNVEV (reference sequence). CDR3 bases: TGTGCCAGCAGTCTCTCCGGGACAGGGGACTACGAGCAGTACTTC. Its translation: CASSLSGTGDYEQYF.

V and J are TRBV18 and TRBJ1-5; 7 nucleotides match TRBD1. Germline trimming cut 3 bases from V and 6 bases from J; bases unmatched to any gene: 5. The germline V gene has CDR1 KGHSH and CDR2 LQKENI. This CDR3 comprises 14 residues. CDR3 residues: CASSPSGGSQPQHF. In DNA form, the CDR3 reads TGTGCCAGCTCACCTTCAGGGGGAAGTCAGCCCCAGCATTTT.

CDR3: CASSYQPGQYSELFF. The CDR3 DNA is TGTGCCAGCAGTTACCAACCGGGACAGTATTCGGAACTGTTTTTT. J is TRBJ1-4 and V is TRBV6-5, with 7 bases aligning to TRBD1. J was trimmed by 12 bases and V by 2 bases; bases with no gene match: 12. Per germline, CDR1 MNHEY and CDR2 SVGAGI. This CDR3 region has 15 residues.

The chain is built from TRBV7-2 and TRBJ1-1, with 7 bases fitting TRBD1. The V gene's germline CDR1 is SGHTA and CDR2 FQGNSA. The V gene end was trimmed by 5 bases and the J gene end by 7 bases; junction bases not matched to a gene: 7. CDR3 length: 13 amino acids. CDR3 sequence (DNA): TGTGCCAGCAGCGTACAGGGGCTGGGTGAAGCTTTCTTT. It yields the protein CASSVQGLGEAFF.

Concerning this clone: The junction does not match germline at one end; this may be a read error. For the CDR3, the DNA is TGTCTGGGCAGGTCCTCCTACAATGAGCAGTTCTTC. It encodes CLGRSSYNEQFF. This sequence joins TRBV29-1 and TRBJ2-1; no clear D. The CDR3 consists of 12 residues. Germline CDR1 is SQVTM and CDR2 is ANQGSEA.

This chain uses TRBV3-1 (or the pseudogene TRBV3-2) with TRBJ2-1; 10 bases are a match to TRBD2. This CDR3 contains 14 residues. Germline V gene data show CDR1 as LGHDT and CDR2 as YNNKEL (reference sequence). Trimming took 4 bases from V and 7 from J; bases not matched to a gene: 4. The CDR3, as DNA: TGTGCCAGCAGCCGGACTAGCGGACGAAATGAGCAGTTCTTC. Its protein product is CASSRTSGRNEQFF.

The chain is built from TRBV7-9 and TRBJ2-2; no reliable D call. The CDR3 covers 13 residues. Per the germline V gene, CDR1 is SEHNR and CDR2 is FQNEAQ (reference sequence). Trimming took 3 bases from V and 7 from J, leaving 9 bases between them. The DNA for the CDR3 is TGTGCCAGCAGCTTGTATTTGGACGGGGAGCTGTTTTTT. Encoded protein: CASSLYLDGELFF.

V and J are TRBV6-5 and TRBJ2-7, with 8 bases lining up with TRBD1. The CDR3 is made up of 13 amino acids. The germline V gene encodes CDR1 MNHEY and CDR2 SVGAGI. V was clipped by 8 bases and J by 3 bases; unmatched bases: 6. The CDR3 region is CASSRDRIYEQYF. As DNA, the CDR3 is TGTGCCAGCTCCCGGGACAGGATCTACGAGCAGTACTTC.

This rearrangement joins TRBV28 to TRBJ1-3; 10 bases agree with TRBD1. The germline V gene has CDR1 MDHEN and CDR2 SYDVKM. CDR3 length: 17 residues. V was pared by 6 bases and J by 3 bases, with 11 bases of the junction left unmatched. The CDR3 coding sequence is TGTGCCAGCAGAAGACAGGGGGCTTCGTTCGATGGAAACACCATATATTTT. It translates to CASRRQGASFDGNTIYF. Using reference TRBV28 and TRBJ1-3 for the parts outside the CDR3, the full variable domain is DVKVTQSSRYLVKRTGEKVFLECVQDMDHENMFWYRQDPGLGLRLIYFSYDVKMKEKGDIPEGYSVSREKKERFSLILESASTNQTSMYLCASRRQGASFDGNTIYFGEGSWLTVV.

This chain joins TRBV5-1 and TRBJ2-2; tentative D call: TRBD1 (5 bases). The V end lost 4 bases, the J end lost 1 base, and 8 bases lay between the germline ends. CDR1 and CDR2 (germline): SGHRS, YFSETQ. The CDR3 consists of 14 residues. CDR3 region: CASSRGQNTGELFF. The CDR3 DNA is TGCGCCAGCAGCAGAGGACAGAACACCGGGGAGCTGTTTTTT.

V gene TRBV19 combines with J gene TRBJ1-5; D is ambiguous. The germline V gene has CDR1 LNHDA and CDR2 SQIVND (reference sequence). Trimming stripped 7 bases from V and 0 bases from J, with 10 bases between. This CDR3 is 14 amino acids long. Here the CDR3 reads CASTYGDSNQPQHF. DNA of the CDR3: TGTGCCAGTACATATGGTGATAGCAATCAGCCCCAGCATTTT. Full variable domain (missing parts from reference TRBV19 and TRBJ1-5): DGGITQSPKYLFRKEGQNVTLSCEQNLNHDAMYWYRQDPGQGLRLIYYSQIVNDFQKGDIAEGYSVSREKKESFPLTVTSAQKNPTAFYLCASTYGDSNQPQHFGDGTRLSIL.

The chain recombines TRBV7-3 with TRBJ2-2; D gene uncertain. CDR3 length: 13 residues. Germline-derived CDR1 and CDR2 are SGHTA and FQGTGA. Trimming removed 2 bases from V and 5 bases from J, with 6 bases in between. The CDR3 DNA reads TGTGCCAGCAGCTTAGCTTCTACCGGGGAGCTGTTTTTT. Residues: CASSLASTGELFF.

The chain links TRBV6-2 or TRBV6-3 to TRBJ2-1; D is uncertain. The CDR3 contains 14 residues. Trimming cost V 6 bases and J 1 base, with 10 bases left between them. Germline CDR1 MNHEY, CDR2 SVGEGT. CDR3 in DNA: TGTGCCAGCAGCGACGTATGGTCCTACAATGAGCAGTTCTTC. This sequence encodes CASSDVWSYNEQFF.

V and J are TRBV7-9 and TRBJ1-3, with D possibly TRBD1 on 5 matching bases. This CDR3 comprises 14 residues. The germline gives CDR1 SEHNR, CDR2 FQNEAQ (reference sequence). V lost 4 bases to trimming and J lost 2 bases, with 9 bases between them. The CDR3 nucleotides are TGTGCCAGCAGCTGGGGGGGAGCTGGAAACACCATATATTTT. This gives the protein CASSWGGAGNTIYF.